This T cell receptor beta chain was identified in a study of human T cells and chemical hapten exposure. Study at large: Patients received weekly diphenylcyclopropenone doses to the scalp throughout the approximately 24-week study. General observations from the study: No change in TCRs above 1 in 1000 frequency was produced by DPC sensitization.

Remarks on this clonotype: Its antigen remains unknown.

CDR3 length: 13 amino acids. V lost 5 bases to trimming and J lost 4 bases, with 8 bases between them. One entry per CDR3 protein, called by TCRdb with MiXCR from the RACE reads. The sample lists about 68,000 distinct CDR3 sequences; about 10% were seen once. Time point reported: pre-sensitization, week 0. The treatment here: therapeutic diphenylcyclopropenone sensitization with weekly scalp DPC. The chain links TRBV12-3 or TRBV12-4 to TRBJ2-2; a possible D gene is TRBD1 (6 bases). The specimen was whole blood, collected in connection with sensitization to the hapten diphenylcyclopropenone (DPC). The sequence was obtained from a woman in her forties or fifties with alopecia areata. Some clones in this sample may be carry-over from other donors' samples. Here the CDR3 reads CASSRTATGELFF. DNA of the CDR3: TGTGCCAGCAGTCGGACAGCCACCGGGGAGCTGTTTTTT.